The rows below give T cell receptor beta chains drawn from one sample of a study of T cell responses to AZD1222 COVID-19 vaccine. Here immunoSEQ multiplex PCR was the method, and the copy in TCRdb shows in-frame clones only, minus some. The repertoire holds approximately 80,000 clones, with over 75% as singletons. Sequences were derived from peripheral blood, sampled on day 0 of AZD1222 vaccination. These receptor sequences come from an adult in good health. Both conserved end residues are part of each CDR3. The D gene is left open where the match is weak. Size is stated for part of the rows, as once, few or many counts, or as a class when the clone is expanded.

V gene,J gene,D gene,CDR3 length,clone size,CDR3 protein,CDR3 DNA
TRBV7-2,TRBJ2-7,TRBD2,15,.,CASSSGLAEAYEQYF,TGTGCCAGCAGCTCTGGACTAGCGGAGGCCTACGAGCAGTACTTC
TRBV4-1,TRBJ2-2,TRBD1,17,.,CASSIMGQGAGTGELFF,TGCGCCAGCAGCATCATGGGACAGGGGGCTGGCACCGGGGAGCTGTTTTTT
TRBV28,TRBJ1-6,.,11,.,CASGQNSPLHF,TGTGCCAGCGGTCAAAATTCACCCCTCCACTTT
TRBV11-3,TRBJ2-2,TRBD1,16,.,CASSLGQGANTGELFF,TGTGCCAGCAGCTTAGGACAGGGGGCAAACACCGGGGAGCTGTTTTTT
TRBV6-4,TRBJ2-2,TRBD2,16,few,CASSDSTSGNTGELFF,TGTGCCAGCAGTGACTCGACTAGCGGGAACACCGGGGAGCTGTTTTTT
TRBV7-9,TRBJ2-3,TRBD2,17,.,CASSLIGRDTSTDTQYF,TGTGCCAGCAGCTTAATCGGGAGGGATACTAGCACAGATACGCAGTATTTT
TRBV7-9,TRBJ1-2,.,13,once,CASSSTTGDGYTF,TGTGCCAGCAGCTCGACGACAGGTGACGGCTACACCTTC
TRBV10-1,TRBJ2-7,TRBD2,17,few,CASSESRAGVGAYEQYF,TGCGCCAGCAGTGAGTCGAGAGCGGGAGTGGGGGCCTACGAGCAGTACTTC
TRBV5-4,TRBJ2-7,TRBD1,14,few,CASSLADRVGEQYF,TGTGCCAGCAGCTTGGCGGACAGGGTGGGCGAGCAGTACTTC
TRBV18,TRBJ2-2,.,15,.,CASSPLRANTGELFF,TGTGCCAGCTCACCTCTGCGGGCTAACACCGGGGAGCTGTTTTTT
TRBV5-3,TRBJ1-2,.,13,.,CARSLIEYYGYTF,TGTGCCAGAAGCTTGATAGAATACTATGGCTACACCTTC
TRBV28,TRBJ2-5,.,12,.,CASRGGDETQYF,TGTGCCAGCAGAGGAGGAGATGAGACCCAGTACTTC
TRBV28,TRBJ1-5,.,15,.,CASSFLYRVHQPQHF,TGTGCCAGCAGTTTCCTCTACAGGGTTCATCAGCCCCAGCATTTT
TRBV28,TRBJ2-7,TRBD1,16,.,CASSLSPGQGKDEQYF,TGTGCCAGCAGTTTATCCCCTGGACAGGGTAAGGACGAGCAGTACTTC
TRBV9,TRBJ2-3,.,12,.,CASSVDSETQYF,TGTGCCAGCAGCGTAGACTCGGAGACGCAGTATTTT
TRBV6-5,TRBJ2-1,TRBD1,14,.,CASSYRGLYNEQFF,TGTGCCAGCAGTTACAGGGGGCTTTACAATGAGCAGTTCTTC
TRBV11-3,TRBJ2-1,TRBD1,15,.,CASSFSGQVSDEQFF,TGTGCCAGCAGCTTCTCGGGACAGGTGAGCGATGAGCAGTTCTTC
TRBV10-3,TRBJ2-3,.,16,.,CATDQRGRAPTDTQYF,TGTGCCACCGACCAAAGGGGACGGGCGCCCACAGATACGCAGTATTTT